A selection of T cell receptor beta chains follows, all from one sample in a study of breast tumors, draining lymph nodes, adjacent tissues. TCRdb analysed the multiplex PCR reads with MiXCR anew, one entry per CDR3 protein. The table shows about 180,000 distinct CDR3 sequences, with roughly 35% occurring only once. Sample: axillary lymph node tissue. These receptors were collected from a female donor with breast cancer. Some clones in this sample may be carry-over from other donors' samples. Both conserved end residues are part of each CDR3. D genes are given only for firm matches. Only some rows state a clone size, as once, few, many or a class for expanded clones.

V	length	size	D	J	CDR3	DNA
TRBV5-4	14	many	.	TRBJ2-5	CASSRQDSQETQYF	TGTGCCAGCAGCCGGCAGGATAGTCAAGAGACCCAGTACTTC
TRBV30	13	many	.	TRBJ1-5	CAWSVNGGQPQHF	TGTGCCTGGAGTGTAAATGGGGGTCAGCCCCAGCATTTT
TRBV27	14	.	.	TRBJ2-5	CASSDGYSNQPQYF	TGTGCCAGCAGCGACGGTTATAGCAATCAGCCCCAGTACTTC
TRBV5-5	19	many	TRBD2	TRBJ2-2	CASSLVPLAGGANTGELFF	TGTGCCAGCAGCTTGGTTCCCCTAGCGGGTGGTGCGAACACCGGGGAGCTGTTTTTT
TRBV3-1	15	few	TRBD2	TRBJ2-7	CASSHGGGFSYEQYF	TGTGCCAGCAGCCATGGCGGGGGGTTCTCCTACGAGCAGTACTTC
TRBV5-4	14	many	.	TRBJ2-3	CASSLVLSRDTQYF	TGTGCCAGCAGCTTGGTCCTTAGCAGGGATACGCAGTATTTT
TRBV11-2	16	.	.	TRBJ2-5	CASSLEGLGGGETQYF	TGTGCCAGCAGCTTAGAAGGACTAGGGGGCGGAGAGACCCAGTACTTC
TRBV12-3/TRBV12-4	19	many	TRBD2	TRBJ2-5	CASSLSPRGGVGIEETQYF	TGTGCCAGCAGTTTATCTCCCCGCGGGGGGGTGGGAATCGAAGAGACCCAGTACTTC
TRBV20-1	17	.	TRBD2	TRBJ2-1	CSARDLLAGASHNEQFF	TGCAGTGCTAGAGATCTCTTAGCGGGAGCCTCCCACAATGAGCAGTTCTTC
TRBV6-1	15	.	TRBD1	TRBJ1-1	CATKPKGEGASEAFF	TGTGCCACCAAACCTAAGGGGGAGGGGGCATCGGAAGCTTTCTTT
TRBV18	14	many	TRBD1	TRBJ2-7	CASSRTGAIYEQYF	TGTGCCAGCTCACGGACAGGGGCGATCTACGAGCAGTACTTC
TRBV12-3/TRBV12-4	12	many	.	TRBJ2-3	CASSSTTDTQYF	TGTGCCAGCAGTTCCACCACAGATACGCAGTATTTT
TRBV24-1	15	.	.	TRBJ2-5	CATSGSGTAQETQYF	TGTGCCACCAGTGGGAGCGGGACAGCTCAAGAGACCCAGTACTTC
TRBV2	10	once	.	TRBJ1-3	CAGGGNTIYF	TGTGCTGGGGGGGGAAACACCATATATTTT
TRBV3-1	11	many	.	TRBJ2-7	CASSPGAEQYF	TGTGCCAGCAGCCCTGGGGCGGAGCAGTACTTC
TRBV5-1	16	.	TRBD1	TRBJ2-3	CASSSSSGGAGDTQYF	TGCGCCAGCAGCTCCAGTTCAGGGGGCGCCGGGGATACGCAGTATTTT
TRBV7-9	15	many	.	TRBJ2-3	CASSSRTLSTDTQYF	TGTGCCAGCAGCTCCAGGACACTTAGCACAGATACGCAGTATTTT
TRBV2	14	.	.	TRBJ1-5	CASRERTVNQPQHF	TGTGCCAGCAGGGAAAGGACGGTAAATCAGCCCCAGCATTTT
TRBV20-1	12	many	.	TRBJ2-7	CSARRPAYEQYF	TGCAGTGCTAGACGGCCGGCCTACGAGCAGTACTTC
TRBV20-1	16	many	TRBD1	TRBJ1-6	CSASEGQVPETSPLHF	TGCAGTGCTAGTGAGGGACAGGTGCCAGAGACTTCACCCCTCCACTTT
TRBV9	16	.	TRBD1	TRBJ2-5	CASSVGDRGPRETQYF	TGTGCCAGCAGCGTGGGGGACAGGGGGCCTCGAGAGACCCAGTACTTC
TRBV4-1	13	.	.	TRBJ1-1	CASSPQGLTEAFF	TGCGCCAGCAGCCCACAGGGACTCACTGAAGCTTTCTTT
TRBV7-3	13	few	.	TRBJ1-1	CASSLNRGGEAFF	TGTGCCAGCAGCTTAAATCGGGGTGGTGAAGCTTTCTTT
TRBV19	13	many	TRBD2	TRBJ2-1	CASSMGLAGNAFF	TGTGCCAGTAGCATGGGACTAGCGGGAAATGCGTTCTTC
TRBV5-1	15	many	.	TRBJ2-1	CASSLEIAVYNEQFF	TGCGCCAGCAGCTTGGAAATAGCGGTGTACAATGAGCAGTTCTTC
TRBV20-1	11	many	.	TRBJ2-5	CSALSTETQYF	TGCAGTGCTCTGTCGACTGAGACCCAGTACTTC
TRBV25-1	13	many	.	TRBJ2-3	CASTGIVADTQYF	TGTGCCAGCACAGGCATCGTGGCCGATACGCAGTATTTT
TRBV18	15	many	.	TRBJ2-1	CASSPSQWTDNEQFF	TGTGCCAGCTCACCTAGCCAGTGGACTGACAATGAGCAGTTCTTC